The next 22 T cell receptor beta chains were all read from a single sample in a study of shared clonotypes between healthy human individuals. TCRdb's copy holds only in-frame clones and misses some; the assay was immunoSEQ multiplex PCR. The data show about a million clones, around three quarters seen once. Material for sequencing was memory CD4+ T cells from PBMCs. Subset described: CD45RA-negative fraction. The receptors were gathered from a man between 18 and 35 years old in good health. Some clones in this sample may be carry-over from other donors' samples.

As for this clone: This may stem from a read error, because a much larger clone lies one nucleotide away. The V and J genes are TRBV30 and TRBJ1-3; no firm D call. This CDR3 is built from 13 residues. The germline CDR1 and CDR2 sequences are GTSNPN and SVGIG (reference sequence). Trimming took off 0 bases at V and 7 bases at J, with 10 bases between the two ends. The CDR3 sequence is CAWSVNRRNTIYF. The CDR3 nucleotides read TGTGCCTGGAGTGTAAACAGAAGGAACACCATATATTTT.

In its sample, this clone was seen many times. The V call is TRBV6-5, the J call TRBJ2-5; no reliable D call. CDR3 size: 15 residues. The germline V and J ends were trimmed by 2 bases and 2 bases, with 12 bases remaining between them. The germline V gene encodes CDR1 MNHEY and CDR2 SVGAGI. The CDR3 reads CASSYTPDRQETQYF. The CDR3 DNA sequence: TGTGCCAGCAGTTACACCCCGGACCGGCAAGAGACCCAGTACTTC.

In the case of this clone: Other DNA sequences in this sample translate to the same CDR3. The chain is built from TRBV7-2 and TRBJ2-2, with no clear D. The CDR3 is 12 amino acids. Trimming stripped 2 bases from V and 7 bases from J, with 5 bases between. In germline, CDR1 is SGHTA, CDR2 FQGNSA. The CDR3: CASSLLGGELFF. Here the CDR3 DNA reads TGTGCCAGCAGCTTACTAGGCGGGGAGCTGTTTTTT.

The V and J genes are TRBV2 and TRBJ2-1; D unresolved. This CDR3 contains 14 residues. The germline CDR1 and CDR2 sequences are SNHLY and FYNNEI. V was pared by 2 bases and J by 9 bases, with 14 bases between. The CDR3 is CASSEYFGFGEQFF. The CDR3 region has the DNA TGTGCCAGCAGTGAATATTTCGGGTTCGGTGAGCAGTTCTTC.

V and J are TRBV5-1 and TRBJ2-5; the match to TRBD2 covers 14 bases. Germline V gene lookup returns CDR1 SGHRS and CDR2 YFSETQ. This CDR3 region has 15 residues. V was pared by 0 bases and J by 14 bases, with 9 bases of the junction left unmatched. Written as DNA, the CDR3 is TGCGCCAGCAGCTTGGCCGGTGGGACTAGCGGGAGCACATACTTC. Its protein is CASSLAGGTSGSTYF.

The rearrangement links TRBV5-1 to TRBJ2-5, with TRBD2 matching over 7 bases. CDR3 length equals 15 residues. V was pared by 0 bases and J by 2 bases, with 4 bases of the junction left unmatched. Germline CDR1 is SGHRS and CDR2 is YFSETQ. The CDR3 nucleotides are TGCGCCAGCAGCTTGGCTAGCGGCCTACAAGAGACCCAGTACTTC. It encodes CASSLASGLQETQYF. Combining the CDR3 with reference TRBV5-1 and TRBJ2-5 gives the whole variable domain KAGVTQTPRYLIKTRGQQVTLSCSPISGHRSVSWYQQTPGQGLQFLFEYFSETQRNKGNFPGRFSGRQFSNSRSEMNVSTLELGDSALYLCASSLASGLQETQYFGPGTRLLVL.

The chain recombines TRBV11-2 with TRBJ2-7, with 11 bases aligning to TRBD1. There are 18 residues in the CDR3. V shed 5 bases, J shed 2 bases, and the junction held 14 bases outside the gene matches. Germline V gene data show CDR1 as SGHAT and CDR2 as FQNNGV. The CDR3 DNA is TGTGCCAGCAGCAACGACCGGGACAGGGGGTATTCTCCCTACGAGCAGTACTTC. Its protein is CASSNDRDRGYSPYEQYF.

The CDR3 nucleotides are TGTGCCAGCAGCGTAGAGCCAGGGGGCTGGGAAAAACTGTTTTTT. Translating gives CASSVEPGGWEKLFF. The rearrangement joins TRBV9 to TRBJ1-4; 8 nucleotides align to TRBD1. J gave up 8 bases and V 0 bases, and 6 bases lay outside the gene matches. Germline lookup yields CDR1 SGDLS and CDR2 YYNGEE. The CDR3 spans 15 residues.

V and J are TRBV5-1 and TRBJ2-7, with D possibly being TRBD2 (5 bases). The germline V and J ends were trimmed by 4 bases and 3 bases, with 11 bases remaining between them. This CDR3 is built from 13 residues. Germline-derived CDR1 and CDR2 are SGHRS and YFSETQ. This chain's CDR3 is CASSVRSDYEQYF. CDR3 coding DNA: TGCGCCAGCAGCGTTCGTAGCGACTACGAGCAGTACTTC.

The V call is TRBV6-6, the J call TRBJ2-7; no clear D gene. V was clipped by 8 bases and J by 2 bases, with 13 bases between them. Germline CDR1 MNHNY, CDR2 SVGAGI (reference sequence). This CDR3 has 13 residues. The CDR3 bases are TGTGCCAGCCTGAACAGCGAGACCTACGAGCAGTACTTC. This encodes CASLNSETYEQYF.

The rearrangement uses TRBV14 and TRBJ1-1; 9 nucleotides align to TRBD1. Germline CDR1 reads SGHDN; CDR2 reads FVKESK. The CDR3 spans 19 residues. V shed 0 bases, J shed 6 bases, and the junction held 17 bases outside the gene matches. The CDR3 loop reads CASSQEFLGTGWSESEAFF. The CDR3 DNA reads TGTGCCAGCAGCCAAGAGTTTTTAGGGACAGGGTGGAGCGAATCTGAAGCTTTCTTT.

In regard to this clone: Within the sample, other DNA sequences also encode this same CDR3. This chain uses TRBV7-3 with TRBJ2-6; maybe TRBD2 (5 bases). The CDR3 totals 15 residues. Germline-derived CDR1 and CDR2 are SGHTA and FQGTGA. Trimming removed 2 bases at V and 0 bases at J, with 5 bases between. The CDR3: CASSLGSSGANVLTF. CDR3 bases: TGTGCCAGCAGCTTAGGGAGCTCTGGGGCCAACGTCCTGACTTTC.

This rearrangement joins TRBV2 to TRBJ1-5; D remains unclear. V was trimmed by 8 bases and J by 3 bases, leaving 11 bases between them. Looked up from germline, CDR1 is SNHLY and CDR2 is FYNNEI. This CDR3 region has 13 residues. The CDR3 nucleotides are TGTGCCAGCGCCTGGGCCTCCAATCAGCCCCAGCATTTT. It codes for CASAWASNQPQHF.

There are a few counts of this clone. The V call is TRBV30, the J call TRBJ1-4; D is unclear. This CDR3 is 13 amino acids long. The V gene lost 2 bases and the J gene lost 8 bases, with 12 bases spanning the gap. CDR1 and CDR2 from the germline V gene are GTSNPN and SVGIG (reference sequence). The CDR3 bases are TGTGCCTGGAGTTCCCCCGGGTTAGAAAAACTGTTTTTT. Translation: CAWSSPGLEKLFF.

This rearrangement joins TRBV7-9 to TRBJ2-3; TRBD1 is a possible D gene (5 bases). In germline, CDR1 is SEHNR, CDR2 FQNEAQ (reference sequence). This CDR3 has 17 residues. V was clipped by 5 bases and J by 4 bases, with 22 bases between them. Written as DNA, the CDR3 is TGTGCCAGCAGCCCCCAAGGCAGGGTGGGCAGCGCAGATACGCAGTATTTT. Protein sequence: CASSPQGRVGSADTQYF.

In this sample, this clone turned up a few times. The V call is TRBV11-2, the J call TRBJ2-7, with D uncertain. V shed 1 base and J shed 3 bases, with 10 bases lying between them. Germline assignment: CDR1 SGHAT and CDR2 FQNNGV. The CDR3 has 14 residues. Written as DNA, the CDR3 is TGTGCCAGCAGCTTAGGGGCGGACCTCTACGAGCAGTACTTC. It specifies CASSLGADLYEQYF.

This clone was picked up a small number of times. The CDR3 nucleotides are TGTGCCAGCAGCTTAGAGTCAGATACGCAGTATTTT. Its protein product is CASSLESDTQYF. The genes are TRBV11-3 and TRBJ2-3; no clear D. The germline V gene encodes CDR1 SGHNT and CDR2 YENEEA. This CDR3 region has 12 residues. Deletions cut 0 bases from V and 4 bases from J, with 2 bases between. Combining the CDR3 with reference TRBV11-3 and TRBJ2-3 gives the whole variable domain EAGVVQSPRYKIIEKKQPVAFWCNPISGHNTLYWYLQNLGQGPELLIRYENEEAVDDSQLPKDRFSAERLKGVDSTLKIQPAELGDSAVYLCASSLESDTQYFGPGTRLTVL.

This sequence joins TRBV6-6 and TRBJ2-7; D is undetermined. Trimming removed 6 bases from V and 4 bases from J, with 16 bases in between. This CDR3 contains 14 residues. Germline V gene data show CDR1 as MNHNY and CDR2 as SVGAGI (reference sequence). The CDR3 region has the DNA TGTGCCAGCAGCATAGCACCTCGGGTTTACGAGCAGTACTTC. This codes for CASSIAPRVYEQYF.

This clone has only one observation. This rearrangement joins TRBV14 to TRBJ2-3; D unresolved. CDR1 and CDR2 from the germline V gene are SGHDN and FVKESK. With 1 base removed from V and 6 bases from J, the gap between germline ends came to 8 bases. The CDR3 runs to 13 residues. The CDR3: CASSQGEGDTQYF. DNA for the CDR3: TGTGCCAGCAGCCAAGGGGAAGGGGATACGCAGTATTTT.

The chain is built from TRBV10-3 and TRBJ2-3; D possibly corresponds to TRBD2 (6 bases). Trimming shortened V by 6 bases and J by 5 bases, and 15 bases separated the two germline ends. The CDR3 spans 14 residues. Germline V CDR1 and CDR2: ENHRY, SYGVKD. The CDR3 nucleotides are TGTGCCATCAGATCGGGACTCGCAGTAGATACGCAGTATTTT. As protein: CAIRSGLAVDTQYF.

This clone came up once. V is TRBV18 and J is TRBJ1-5, with 8 bases that match TRBD1. The CDR3 contains 17 residues. Germline CDR1 KGHSH, CDR2 LQKENI. The V gene end was trimmed by 0 bases and the J gene end by 6 bases; junction bases not matched to a gene: 10. CDR3 in amino acids: CASSPPLLTGTGQPQHF. The CDR3 DNA is TGTGCCAGCTCACCACCGTTACTCACAGGGACAGGTCAGCCCCAGCATTTT.

The V and J genes are TRBV4-1 and TRBJ2-1; 7 positions match TRBD2. The CDR3 extends over 15 amino acids. With V trimmed by 6 bases and J by 0 bases, 5 bases remained unmatched. Germline CDR1 is MGHRA and CDR2 is YSYEKL. The DNA for the CDR3 is TGCGCCAGCAGTCTCACTAGCGACTCCTACAATGAGCAGTTCTTC. Encoded protein: CASSLTSDSYNEQFF.